This TCR beta chain derives from a study of CD8 T cells in Susac syndrome. An input of roughly 0.45 to 1 ug of RNA was subjected to reverse transcription using random hexamers. With immunoSEQ multiplex PCR, TCR beta CDR3 was amplified across 54 Vbeta and 13 Jbeta. TCRdb used MiXCR to reprocess the immunoSEQ multiplex PCR reads, holding one entry per CDR3 protein. This table holds roughly 100,000 distinct CDR3 sequences, 95% to 97% found once. Germline assignment: CDR1 DFQATT and CDR2 SNEGSKA (reference sequence). V was pared by 5 bases and J by 0 bases, with 13 bases between. The CDR3 runs 15 residues.

The sequenced sample was CD8+ T cells from PBMCs. The rearrangement uses TRBV20-1 and TRBJ1-4; D is possibly TRBD1 (6 bases). The TCR comes from a human donor with Susac syndrome. CDR3 DNA sequence: TGCAGTGCTTCCAGGGGAGCGGCAACTAATGAAAAACTGTTTTTT. It is translated as CSASRGAATNEKLFF.